This T cell receptor (beta chain) was sequenced in a study of cytomegalovirus exposure and HLA in healthy donors. Findings of the study overall: The classifier, whose performance was assessed in both the original and validation cohorts, reportedly diagnosed cytomegalovirus status with high specificity and sensitivity. In a later analysis, specific HLA alleles were associated with 16,000 or so TCR beta sequences at a 0.05 false discovery rate. About 87% or about 30% of the time was how often most TCR beta V segments were productive, according to an earlier analysis.

As for the donors, each was a healthy bone marrow donor. Worth noting for this clone: The target antigen is unknown.

V trimming: 2 bases; J trimming: 2 bases; junction bases outside the gene matches: 6. This CDR3 has 16 residues. Germline V gives CDR1 SNHLY, CDR2 FYNNEI. The primer mix had 60 Vbeta and 13 Jbeta primers. Profiled with immunoSEQ multiplex PCR; TCRdb holds only in-frame clones, not every one. Of more than 90,000 clones listed, approximately 75% are singletons. Sequencing input: PBMCs. The chain employs TRBV2 and TRBJ1-1; 9 positions match TRBD1. This receptor was identified in a man in his forties or fifties in good health and CMV-seropositive. The CDR3 nucleotides are TGTGCCAGCAGTGAAAGGGGGGACAGGGCCAACACTGAAGCTTTCTTT. It codes for CASSERGDRANTEAFF.